The 23 T cell receptor beta chains below were found in one sample sequenced in a study of T-cell memory formation after mild COVID-19. Via MiXCR, TCRdb re-called the 5' RACE reads, giving one row per CDR3 protein. The sample includes 110,000 to 150,000 distinct CDR3 sequences, 11% to 15% of them seen just once. The specimen sequenced was PBMCs or a T cell subset sorted from them (not recorded which). These receptors all stem from an adult woman who had mild COVID-19 (a few samples of this study predate the infection). Cell type and time point are not known.

The chain couples TRBV12-3 or TRBV12-4 to TRBJ1-2; D is uncertain. CDR3 length equals 14 residues. Trimming removed 3 bases from V and 8 bases from J, with 16 bases in between. The CDR3 region is CASSFSGRPVGYTF. The CDR3 DNA is TGTGCCAGCAGTTTTTCAGGACGCCCCGTGGGCTACACCTTC.

This clonotype was detected a few times. This chain uses TRBV6-2 or TRBV6-3 with TRBJ2-5; 10 bases align to TRBD2. Losses at the gene ends were 2 bases for V and 1 base for J; bases not matched to a gene: 1. Germline assignment: CDR1 MNHEY and CDR2 SVGEGT. This CDR3 has 15 amino acids. The CDR3 protein is CASSYGLAAQETQYF. The CDR3 DNA reads TGTGCCAGCAGTTACGGACTAGCGGCCCAAGAGACCCAGTACTTC.

This clonotype was seen a handful of times. This chain joins TRBV5-4 and TRBJ1-1; TRBD1 aligns across 7 bases. The trim removed 2 bases at V and 3 bases at J, leaving 7 bases unmatched. The V gene's germline CDR1 is SGHNT and CDR2 YYREEE (reference sequence). The CDR3 is made up of 15 amino acids. For the CDR3, the DNA is TGTGCCAGCAGCTTTACAGGGGTAGGTGACACTGAAGCTTTCTTT. It encodes CASSFTGVGDTEAFF.

This clonotype was seen repeatedly, ten times or more. The chain employs TRBV6-6 and TRBJ2-7; D remains ambiguous. The CDR3 loop spans 12 amino acids. Trimming shortened V by 5 bases and J by 3 bases, and 8 bases separated the two germline ends. CDR1 is MNHNY, CDR2 SVGAGI, per germline (reference sequence). The CDR3 here is CASSQRLYEQYF. Written as DNA, the CDR3 is TGTGCCAGCAGTCAGCGACTCTACGAGCAGTACTTC.

In its sample, this clonotype was seen many times. The V and J genes are TRBV7-9 and TRBJ2-5, with 9 bases that match TRBD1. V shed 5 bases and J 2 bases; nucleotides not matched to a gene: 6. CDR3 size: 15 residues. From germline, CDR1 is SEHNR and CDR2 FQNEAQ (reference sequence). The CDR3, as DNA: TGTGCCAGCAGCCTCCGGGGACAGGGACAAGAGACCCAGTACTTC. Translation: CASSLRGQGQETQYF. Together with reference TRBV7-9 and TRBJ2-5, the CDR3 gives the full variable domain: DTGVSQNPRHKITKRGQNVTFRCDPISEHNRLYWYRQTLGQGPEFLTYFQNEAQLEKSRLLSDRFSAERPKGSFSTLEIQRTEQGDSAMYLCASSLRGQGQETQYFGPGTRLLVL.

This chain connects TRBV12-3 or TRBV12-4 to TRBJ1-5; D is uncertain. This CDR3 contains 14 residues. V was trimmed by 1 base and J by 4 bases, leaving 8 bases between them. The CDR3 sequence: CASSLDKTNQPQHF. For the CDR3, the DNA is TGTGCCAGCAGTTTAGATAAAACAAATCAGCCCCAGCATTTT.

This clonotype was detected a few times. This chain connects TRBV12-3 or TRBV12-4 to TRBJ2-2, with TRBD1 identical over 8 bases. The trim removed 3 bases at V and 3 bases at J, leaving 9 bases unmatched. The CDR3 runs 17 residues. CDR3 coding DNA: TGTGCCAGCAGTTTGCTCTCTCTGGACAGGGACACCGGGGAGCTGTTTTTT. Protein: CASSLLSLDRDTGELFF.

This chain connects TRBV7-2 to TRBJ2-7, with 14 bases fitting TRBD2. This CDR3 has 16 residues. The J segment lost 1 base and the V segment lost 5 bases, leaving 4 bases of the junction unmatched. Germline CDR1 is SGHTA and CDR2 is FQGNSA. This CDR3 is CASSPRLAGGSYEQYF. The CDR3 region has the DNA TGTGCCAGCAGCCCGCGACTAGCGGGAGGGTCCTACGAGCAGTACTTC.

In this sample, this clonotype turned up once. The chain combines TRBV5-6 with TRBJ2-7, with D unclear. In germline, CDR1 is SGHDT, CDR2 YYEEEE. V lost 0 bases and J lost 2, with 9 bases in between. This CDR3 has 14 amino acids. The DNA of the CDR3 is TGTGCCAGCAGCTTGGAATTCAGCGCCTACGAGCAGTACTTC. Translating gives CASSLEFSAYEQYF.

The rearrangement links TRBV12-3 or TRBV12-4 to TRBJ1-1, with D possibly being TRBD1 (6 bases). This CDR3 spans 14 amino acids. With 6 bases removed from V and 1 base from J, the gap between germline ends came to 12 bases. The CDR3 protein is CASRSTGWNTEAFF. In nucleotides, the CDR3 is TGTGCCAGCAGGTCTACAGGGTGGAACACTGAAGCTTTCTTT.

In its sample, this clonotype was seen many times. This chain joins TRBV5-1 and TRBJ2-1; tentatively, D is TRBD2 (5 bases). V lost 9 bases, J lost 8 bases, and 21 bases lay in between. The CDR3 is 14 amino acids. Germline V gene data show CDR1 as SGHRS and CDR2 as YFSETQ. The CDR3 DNA reads as TGCGCCACCCAAATCGGGGAGACTTGGGATGAGCAGTTCTTC. Translating it yields CATQIGETWDEQFF.

This clonotype was seen only a few times. The V and J genes are TRBV7-3 and TRBJ2-5; D is tentatively TRBD1 or TRBD2 (7 bases each). The CDR3 totals 15 residues. V shed 4 bases and J shed 0 bases, with 12 bases lying between them. Germline CDR1 and CDR2: SGHTA and FQGTGA. DNA of the CDR3: TGTGCCAGCAGCTCCAGGGGGGGGTACCAAGAGACCCAGTACTTC. This translates into CASSSRGGYQETQYF. The complete variable domain, with remaining parts taken from reference TRBV7-3 and TRBJ2-5, reads GAGVSQTPSNKVTEKGKYVELRCDPISGHTALYWYRQSLGQGPEFLIYFQGTGAADDSGLPNDRFFAVRPEGSVSTLKIQRTERGDSAVYLCASSSRGGYQETQYFGPGTRLLVL.

The CDR3 coding sequence is TGTGCCAGCAGTACCACCAGGGGTACCACAGATACGCAGTATTTT. The encoded protein is CASSTTRGTTDTQYF. This chain joins TRBV7-8 and TRBJ2-3; possibly TRBD1 for D (6 bases). Germline V gives CDR1 SGHVS, CDR2 FQNEAQ. Deletions cut 6 bases from V and 2 bases from J, with 15 bases between. This CDR3 comprises 15 residues.

V usage is TRBV14 and J usage is TRBJ1-1, with D unresolved. There are 13 residues in the CDR3. V was pared by 4 bases and J by 6 bases, with 12 bases between. Germline lookup yields CDR1 SGHDN and CDR2 FVKESK. The CDR3 loop reads CASSPAPKAEAFF. The CDR3, as DNA: TGTGCCAGCAGCCCAGCCCCTAAAGCTGAAGCTTTCTTT.

This clonotype has just one count. The chain combines TRBV6-1 with TRBJ1-1, with D possibly being TRBD1 (5 bases). Germline V CDR1 and CDR2: MNHNS, SASEGT. The CDR3 length is 17 residues. V lost 6 bases and J 3 bases, leaving 23 bases between the germline ends. The CDR3 DNA sequence: TGTGCCAGCAGCGACACTCTTGGGACCTATAGCCACACTGAAGCTTTCTTT. Amino acids: CASSDTLGTYSHTEAFF.

J is TRBJ2-3 and V is TRBV7-8, with D unclear. From germline, CDR1 is SGHVS and CDR2 FQNEAQ. The CDR3 runs 16 residues. Trimming cost V 5 bases and J 0 bases, with 15 bases left between them. CDR3 residues: CASSGRGGTSTDTQYF. The CDR3 DNA reads as TGTGCCAGCAGCGGCCGCGGCGGAACTAGCACAGATACGCAGTATTTT.

The rearrangement uses TRBV4-1 and TRBJ2-1; D remains ambiguous. Per germline, CDR1 MGHRA and CDR2 YSYEKL. The V end was cut by 3 bases, the J end by 2 bases, with 8 bases between. CDR3 length: 14 amino acids. CDR3 region: CASSHRRTYNEQFF. CDR3 nucleotides: TGCGCCAGCAGCCACCGCAGGACCTACAATGAGCAGTTCTTC.

The chain uses TRBV27 and TRBJ1-2; the D gene is possibly TRBD1 (6 bases). Germline values: CDR1 MNHEY, CDR2 SMNVEV (reference sequence). The CDR3 extends over 17 amino acids. Trimming cost V 5 bases and J 4 bases, with 23 bases left between them. The CDR3 loop is CASSPEVGQTISYGYTF. The CDR3 bases are TGTGCCAGCAGTCCCGAAGTCGGACAGACTATTAGCTATGGCTACACCTTC.

This clonotype has a handful of counts. The chain employs TRBV9 and TRBJ2-7; 15 nucleotides line up with TRBD2. The trim removed 0 bases at V and 9 bases at J, leaving 4 bases unmatched. The CDR3 runs 15 residues. Germline CDR1 reads SGDLS; CDR2 reads YYNGEE. CDR3 region: CASSVGTSGRATQYF. CDR3 nucleotide sequence: TGTGCCAGCAGCGTAGGGACTAGCGGGAGGGCAACGCAGTACTTC. Drawing the rest from reference TRBV9 and TRBJ2-7, the complete variable domain is DSGVTQTPKHLITATGQRVTLRCSPRSGDLSVYWYQQSLDQGLQFLIQYYNGEERAKGNILERFSAQQFPDLHSELNLSSLELGDSALYFCASSVGTSGRATQYFGPGTRLTVT.

The chain recombines TRBV4-2 with TRBJ2-7, with TRBD2 matching over 7 bases. Losses at the gene ends were 3 bases for V and 1 base for J; bases not matched to a gene: 9. Germline V CDR1 and CDR2: LGHNA, YNFKEQ. This CDR3 has 16 residues. CDR3 DNA sequence: TGTGCCAGCAGCCAGTCCGCGGGAGAGCATTCCTACGAGCAGTACTTC. It is translated as CASSQSAGEHSYEQYF.

The chain combines TRBV5-6 with TRBJ2-7; D unresolved. This CDR3 spans 15 amino acids. The V gene's germline CDR1 is SGHDT and CDR2 YYEEEE. V lost 0 bases to trimming and J lost 1 base, with 11 bases between them. The CDR3 bases are TGTGCCAGCAGCTTGGGACGGACGGGTTCCTACGAGCAGTACTTC. Translation gives CASSLGRTGSYEQYF.

V gene TRBV24-1 combines with J gene TRBJ2-2, with D hard to call. Germline V CDR1 and CDR2: KGHDR, SFDVKD. The CDR3 covers 13 residues. V lost 7 bases and J lost 3, with 8 bases in between. This CDR3 is CATRPWDTGELFF. Written as DNA, the CDR3 is TGTGCCACCAGACCATGGGACACCGGGGAGCTGTTTTTT.

CDR3 amino acids: CSAWDRVAYEQYF. The CDR3 DNA reads TGCAGTGCATGGGACAGGGTAGCCTACGAGCAGTACTTC. This chain links TRBV20-1 with TRBJ2-7; TRBD1 aligns across 9 bases. CDR3 length: 13 amino acids. V lost 6 bases and J lost 2; bases outside the gene matches: 5. The germline V gene has CDR1 DFQATT and CDR2 SNEGSKA (reference sequence).